These 4 T cell receptor beta chains came from one sample sequenced in a study of OX40 agonist ivuxolimab in advanced cancers. Sequenced by immunoSEQ multiplex PCR; TCRdb stores in-frame clones only, minus some. The sample has tens of thousands of clones, about 94% seen once; the top ten hold less than 7%. Sequencing used CD4+ or CD8+ T cells sorted from blood, obtained in a trial of the OX40 agonist ivuxolimab. All receptors derive from an adult with an advanced solid tumor such as melanoma, head and neck, liver or kidney cancer.

V and J are TRBV27 and TRBJ2-1; 8 bases fit TRBD2. This CDR3 comprises 16 residues. From germline, CDR1 is MNHEY and CDR2 SMNVEV (reference sequence). With 0 bases clipped from V and 4 bases from J, the junction kept 5 bases outside the gene matches. The CDR3 DNA follows: TGTGCCAGCAGTTTATCGGTTAGCGGGGCGTACAATGAGCAGTTCTTC. The encoded protein is CASSLSVSGAYNEQFF.

The rearrangement links TRBV2 to TRBJ1-1; 7 nucleotides align to TRBD1. This CDR3 has 13 amino acids. Germline V gene sequence: CDR1 SNHLY, CDR2 FYNNEI. The V segment lost 6 bases and the J segment 1 base; nucleotides outside the gene matches: 2. In nucleotides, the CDR3 is TGTGCCAGCAGAAGGACAGGGAACACTGAAGCTTTCTTT. Protein product: CASRRTGNTEAFF.

This chain joins TRBV27 and TRBJ1-1; D gene ambiguous. The CDR3 has 15 amino acids. The germline CDR1 and CDR2 sequences are MNHEY and SMNVEV (reference sequence). The V end lost 2 bases, the J end lost 0 bases, and 10 bases lay between the germline ends. The CDR3 DNA reads as TGTGCCAGCAGTTTAAGGGCGGTTATGAACACTGAAGCTTTCTTT. Its translation: CASSLRAVMNTEAFF.

As DNA, the CDR3 is TGTGCCAGCAGTGAGACAGGGGGCTGGACTGAAGCTTTCTTT. It specifies CASSETGGWTEAFF. This rearrangement joins TRBV6-1 to TRBJ1-1; 10 bases are shared with TRBD1. CDR1 and CDR2 from the germline V gene are MNHNS and SASEGT. The CDR3 has 14 residues. V lost 3 bases and J lost 5; bases outside the gene matches: 3.